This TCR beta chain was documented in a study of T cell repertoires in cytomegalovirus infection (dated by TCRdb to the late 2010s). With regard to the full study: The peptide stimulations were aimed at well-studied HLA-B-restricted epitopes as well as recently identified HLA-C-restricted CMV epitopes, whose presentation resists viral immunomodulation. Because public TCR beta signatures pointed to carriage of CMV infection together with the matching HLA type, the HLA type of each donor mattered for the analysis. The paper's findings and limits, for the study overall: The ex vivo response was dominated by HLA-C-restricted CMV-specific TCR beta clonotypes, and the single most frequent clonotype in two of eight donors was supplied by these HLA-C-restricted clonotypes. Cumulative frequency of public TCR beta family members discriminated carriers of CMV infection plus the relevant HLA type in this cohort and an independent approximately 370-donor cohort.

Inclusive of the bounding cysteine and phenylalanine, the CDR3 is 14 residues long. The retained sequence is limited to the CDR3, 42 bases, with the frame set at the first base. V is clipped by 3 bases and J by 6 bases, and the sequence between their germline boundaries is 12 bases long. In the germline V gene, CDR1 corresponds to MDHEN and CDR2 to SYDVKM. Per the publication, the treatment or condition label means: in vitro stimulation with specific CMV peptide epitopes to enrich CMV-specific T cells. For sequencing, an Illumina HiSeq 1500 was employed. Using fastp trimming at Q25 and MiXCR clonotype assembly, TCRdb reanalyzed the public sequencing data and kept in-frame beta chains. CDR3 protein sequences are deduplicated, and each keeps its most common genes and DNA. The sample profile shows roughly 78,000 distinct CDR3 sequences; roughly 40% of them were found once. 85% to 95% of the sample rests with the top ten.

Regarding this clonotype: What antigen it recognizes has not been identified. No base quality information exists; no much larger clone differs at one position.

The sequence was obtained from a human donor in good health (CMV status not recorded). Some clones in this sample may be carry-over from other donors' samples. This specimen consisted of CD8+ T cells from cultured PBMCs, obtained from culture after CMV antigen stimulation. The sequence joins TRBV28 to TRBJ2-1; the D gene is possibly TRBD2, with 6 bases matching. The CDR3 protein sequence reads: CASSFGGVVNEQFF. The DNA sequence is TGTGCCAGCAGTTTCGGGGGAGTGGTCAATGAGCAGTTCTTC.